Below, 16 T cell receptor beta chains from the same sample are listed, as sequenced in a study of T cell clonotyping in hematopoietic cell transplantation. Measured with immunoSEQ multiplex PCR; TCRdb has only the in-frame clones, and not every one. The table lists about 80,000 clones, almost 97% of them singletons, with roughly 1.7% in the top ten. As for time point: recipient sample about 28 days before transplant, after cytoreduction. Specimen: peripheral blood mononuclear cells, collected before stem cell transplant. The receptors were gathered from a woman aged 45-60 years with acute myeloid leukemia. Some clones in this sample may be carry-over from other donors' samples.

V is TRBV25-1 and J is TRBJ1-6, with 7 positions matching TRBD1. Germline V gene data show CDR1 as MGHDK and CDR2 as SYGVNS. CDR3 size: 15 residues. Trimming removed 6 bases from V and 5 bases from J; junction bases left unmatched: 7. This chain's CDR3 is CASRDRRRNNSPLHF. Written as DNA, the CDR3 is TGTGCCAGCAGGGACAGGCGTCGTAATAATTCACCCCTCCACTTT. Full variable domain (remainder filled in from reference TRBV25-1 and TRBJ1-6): EADIYQTPRYLVIGTGKKITLECSQTMGHDKMYWYQQDPGMELHLIHYSYGVNSTEKGDLSSESTVSRIRTEHFPLTLESARPSHTSQYLCASRDRRRNNSPLHFGNGTRLTVT.

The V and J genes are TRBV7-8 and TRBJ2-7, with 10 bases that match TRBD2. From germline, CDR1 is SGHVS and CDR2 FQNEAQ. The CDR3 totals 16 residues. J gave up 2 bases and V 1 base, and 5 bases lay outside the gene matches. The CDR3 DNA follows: TGTGCCAGCAGCTTAGATTGGGGGACTAGCGCCTACGAGCAGTACTTC. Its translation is CASSLDWGTSAYEQYF.

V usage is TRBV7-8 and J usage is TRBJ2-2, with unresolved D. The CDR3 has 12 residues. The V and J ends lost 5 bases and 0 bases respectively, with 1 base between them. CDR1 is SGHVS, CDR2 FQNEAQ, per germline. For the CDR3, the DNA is TGTGCCAGCAGCCCGAACACCGGGGAGCTGTTTTTT. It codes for CASSPNTGELFF.

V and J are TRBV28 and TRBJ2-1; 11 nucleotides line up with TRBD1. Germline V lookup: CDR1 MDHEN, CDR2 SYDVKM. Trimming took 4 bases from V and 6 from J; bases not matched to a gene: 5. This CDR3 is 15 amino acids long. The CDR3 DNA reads TGTGCCAGCAGTTCGAGCGGGACAGGGGGCAATGAGCAGTTCTTC. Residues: CASSSSGTGGNEQFF.

The CDR3 nucleotides are TGTGCCAGCAGCCCCGGGCTTAATGAAAAACTGTTTTTT. Encoded protein: CASSPGLNEKLFF. The chain uses TRBV6-6 and TRBJ1-4; no firm D call. V was cut by 6 bases and J by 4 bases, with 9 bases left in between. The CDR3 runs to 13 residues. Germline CDR1 reads MNHNY; CDR2 reads SVGAGI (reference sequence).

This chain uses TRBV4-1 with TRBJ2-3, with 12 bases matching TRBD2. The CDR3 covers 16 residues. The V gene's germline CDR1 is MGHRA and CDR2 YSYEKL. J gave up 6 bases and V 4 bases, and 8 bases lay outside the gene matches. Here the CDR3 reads CASSRPSGRAWDTQYF. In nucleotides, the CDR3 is TGCGCCAGCAGCCGCCCTAGCGGGAGGGCATGGGATACGCAGTATTTT.

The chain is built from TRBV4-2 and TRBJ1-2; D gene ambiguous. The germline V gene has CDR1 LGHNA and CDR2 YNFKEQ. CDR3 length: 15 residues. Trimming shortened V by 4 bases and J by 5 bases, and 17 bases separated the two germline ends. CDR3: CASSPDGQPSYGYTF. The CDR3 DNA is TGTGCCAGCAGCCCGGACGGTCAACCCTCTTATGGCTACACCTTC.

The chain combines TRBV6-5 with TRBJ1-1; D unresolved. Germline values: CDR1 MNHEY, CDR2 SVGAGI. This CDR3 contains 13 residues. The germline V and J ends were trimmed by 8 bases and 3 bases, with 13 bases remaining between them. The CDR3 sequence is CASREGVDTEAFF. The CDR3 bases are TGTGCCAGCCGGGAGGGAGTGGACACTGAAGCTTTCTTT.

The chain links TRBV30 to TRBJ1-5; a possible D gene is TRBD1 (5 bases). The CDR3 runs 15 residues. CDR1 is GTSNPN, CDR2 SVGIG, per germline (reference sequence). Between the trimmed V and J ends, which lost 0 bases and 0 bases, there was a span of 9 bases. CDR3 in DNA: TGTGCCTGGAGTGTGGGGCCTAATAGCAATCAGCCCCAGCATTTT. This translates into CAWSVGPNSNQPQHF. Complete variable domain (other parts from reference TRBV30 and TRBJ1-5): SQTIHQWPATLVQPVGSPLSLECTVEGTSNPNLYWYRQAAGRGLQLLFYSVGIGQISSEVPQNLSASRPQDRQFILSSKKLLLSDSGFYLCAWSVGPNSNQPQHFGDGTRLSIL.

This CDR3 is CASSLGVNYGYTF. The CDR3 nucleotides are TGTGCCAGCAGCTTAGGTGTGAACTATGGCTACACCTTC. This sequence joins TRBV7-2 and TRBJ1-2; D remains ambiguous. The CDR3 is 13 residues long. Germline V gene sequence: CDR1 SGHTA, CDR2 FQGNSA. V gave up 1 base and J gave up 2 bases, with 5 bases separating them.

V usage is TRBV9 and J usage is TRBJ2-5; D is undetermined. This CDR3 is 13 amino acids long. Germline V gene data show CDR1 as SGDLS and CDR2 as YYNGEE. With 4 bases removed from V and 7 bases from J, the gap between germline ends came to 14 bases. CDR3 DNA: TGTGCCAGCAGCTATACAATAGTGGGGACCCAGTACTTC. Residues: CASSYTIVGTQYF.

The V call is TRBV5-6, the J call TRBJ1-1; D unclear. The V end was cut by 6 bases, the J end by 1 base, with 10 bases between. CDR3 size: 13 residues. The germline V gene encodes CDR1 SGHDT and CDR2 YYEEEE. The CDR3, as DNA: TGTGCCAGCAATCCGAGGGAGAACACTGAAGCTTTCTTT. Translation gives CASNPRENTEAFF.

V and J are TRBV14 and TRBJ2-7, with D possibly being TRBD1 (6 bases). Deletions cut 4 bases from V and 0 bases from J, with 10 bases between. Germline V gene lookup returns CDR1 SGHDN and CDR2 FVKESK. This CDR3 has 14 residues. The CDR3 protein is CASSRRTVSYEQYF. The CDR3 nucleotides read TGTGCCAGCAGCCGGCGGACAGTCTCCTACGAGCAGTACTTC.

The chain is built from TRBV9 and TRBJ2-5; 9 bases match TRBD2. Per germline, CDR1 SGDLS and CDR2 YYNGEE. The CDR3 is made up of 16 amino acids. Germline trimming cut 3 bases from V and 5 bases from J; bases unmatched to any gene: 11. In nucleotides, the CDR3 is TGTGCCAGCAGCGAAACTCTAGCGGGATTCTCCGAGACCCAGTACTTC. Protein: CASSETLAGFSETQYF.

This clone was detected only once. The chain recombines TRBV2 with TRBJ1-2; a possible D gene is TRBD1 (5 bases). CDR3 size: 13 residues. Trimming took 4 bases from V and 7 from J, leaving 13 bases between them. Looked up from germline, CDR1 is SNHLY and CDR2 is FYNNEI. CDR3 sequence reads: CASSVPGDPGYTF. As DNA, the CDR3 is TGTGCCAGCAGTGTTCCGGGGGATCCTGGCTACACCTTC.

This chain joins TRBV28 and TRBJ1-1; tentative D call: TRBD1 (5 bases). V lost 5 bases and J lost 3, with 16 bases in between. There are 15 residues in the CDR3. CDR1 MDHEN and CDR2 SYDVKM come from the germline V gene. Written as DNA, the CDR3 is TGTGCCAGCAGTCACAACTGGGGGGTCGACACTGAAGCTTTCTTT. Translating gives CASSHNWGVDTEAFF.